Following are 2 T cell receptor beta chains from one sample sequenced in a study of PD-1 blockade in classical Hodgkin lymphoma. Relapse was seen in all patients after autologous stem cell transplantation, and brentuximab vedotin exposure was variable. Method: immunoSEQ multiplex PCR; TCRdb's copy keeps in-frame clones and lacks some. Among about 24,000 clones listed, around three quarters were seen once. Sequences were derived from peripheral blood mononuclear cells (PBMCs), sampled before the second cycle of nivolumab. All receptors derive from a human donor with classical Hodgkin lymphoma.

This clone was recorded once. This rearrangement joins TRBV5-1 to TRBJ2-1, with 7 bases aligning to TRBD1. The CDR3 runs 15 residues. In germline, CDR1 is SGHRS, CDR2 YFSETQ. With 0 bases clipped from V and 1 base from J, the junction kept 1 base outside the gene matches. Written as DNA, the CDR3 is TGCGCCAGCAGCTTGGGACAGGGTTCCTACAATGAGCAGTTCTTC. This sequence encodes CASSLGQGSYNEQFF.

The chain employs TRBV7-9 and TRBJ2-3; D not certain. V gave up 5 bases and J gave up 0 bases, with 15 bases separating them. The V gene's germline CDR1 is SEHNR and CDR2 FQNEAQ (reference sequence). The CDR3 extends over 16 amino acids. CDR3 in amino acids: CASSEQVTGSTDTQYF. CDR3 nucleotide sequence: TGTGCCAGCAGCGAACAAGTGACGGGTAGCACAGATACGCAGTATTTT. The full variable domain, completed using reference TRBV7-9 and TRBJ2-3, is DTGVSQNPRHKITKRGQNVTFRCDPISEHNRLYWYRQTLGQGPEFLTYFQNEAQLEKSRLLSDRFSAERPKGSFSTLEIQRTEQGDSAMYLCASSEQVTGSTDTQYFGPGTRLTVL.